This TCR beta chain was documented in a study of blood T cell repertoires in COVID-19. Only in-frame clones appear in the TCRdb table, and some are missing; sequencing was by immunoSEQ multiplex PCR. Counted here are 190,000 or so clones, 78% occurring once; the ten biggest clones make up 2.8%. Germline V gene data show CDR1 as GTSNPN and CDR2 as SVGIG (reference sequence). This CDR3 has 14 residues. The V segment lost 0 bases and the J segment 7 bases; nucleotides outside the gene matches: 3. This clone was observed a few times. The clonotype comes from a woman aged 80 or over with active or convalescent COVID-19. Specimen: peripheral blood. V gene TRBV30 combines with J gene TRBJ1-6; 7 positions match TRBD1. CDR3 DNA: TGTGCCTGGAGTGTAACAGGGGTGAATTCACCCCTCCACTTT. Protein: CAWSVTGVNSPLHF.